These 26 T cell receptor beta chains share one sample of origin, sequenced in a study of beta chain features in type 1 diabetes. All of the isolated RNA was reverse transcribed, so expressed TCRB transcripts were sequenced. TCRdb's copy holds only in-frame clones and misses some; the assay was immunoSEQ multiplex PCR. The repertoire holds about 620,000 clones, with 15% to 17% as singletons. The sample taken for sequencing was naive CD4+ T cells from blood. The receptors derive from a man between 18 and 35 years old in good health.

This clone has more than one count but fewer than ten. The chain joins TRBV29-1 to TRBJ2-7, with TRBD1 matching over 7 bases. The CDR3 spans 16 residues. Trimming cost V 5 bases and J 1 base; bases outside gene matches: 14. Germline loops: CDR1 SQVTM, CDR2 ANQGSEA. CDR3 nucleotides: TGCAGCGTTTCGGTTAACCGGGACAGATTTTCCTACGAGCAGTACTTC. Translation gives CSVSVNRDRFSYEQYF.

In its sample, this clone was seen a few times. The chain links TRBV27 to TRBJ1-6; 9 bases line up with TRBD1. Trimming took 5 bases from V and 0 from J; bases not matched to a gene: 5. The germline gives CDR1 MNHEY, CDR2 SMNVEV (reference sequence). The CDR3 extends over 17 amino acids. The CDR3 loop is CASSQGTGSSYNSPLHF. For the CDR3, the DNA is TGTGCCAGCAGTCAAGGGACAGGGAGCTCCTATAATTCACCCCTCCACTTT.

The rearrangement uses TRBV10-3 and TRBJ1-3; 7 bases align to TRBD1. Trimming at V came to 5 bases and at J to 4 bases, leaving 2 bases not matched to a gene. Germline V gene lookup returns CDR1 ENHRY and CDR2 SYGVKD. This CDR3 has 13 amino acids. CDR3: CAISTDRGNTIYF. The CDR3 DNA follows: TGTGCCATCAGTACGGACAGGGGAAACACCATATATTTT.

The chain recombines TRBV5-4 with TRBJ2-7, with TRBD1 matching over 7 bases. V lost 3 bases to trimming and J lost 5 bases; unmatched junction nucleotides: 8. Germline V CDR1 and CDR2: SGHNT, YYREEE (reference sequence). This CDR3 is built from 14 residues. CDR3 sequence (DNA): TGTGCCAGCAGCTCTCCGACAGGGCCGCACGAGCAGTACTTC. Its protein is CASSSPTGPHEQYF.

This clone has more than one count but fewer than ten. J is TRBJ2-1 and V is TRBV11-2; 10 bases are shared with TRBD1. The V and J ends lost 1 base and 8 bases, in that order; junction bases with no gene match: 8. In germline, CDR1 is SGHAT, CDR2 FQNNGV. This CDR3 comprises 16 residues. The CDR3 protein is CASSLGLRQGAYEQFF. The CDR3 nucleotides are TGTGCCAGCAGCTTAGGTCTGCGACAGGGGGCCTATGAGCAGTTCTTC.

The chain uses TRBV7-9 and TRBJ2-7, with 10 bases identical to TRBD2. Germline CDR1 is SEHNR and CDR2 is FQNEAQ (reference sequence). V lost 5 bases to trimming and J lost 2 bases; unmatched junction nucleotides: 3. The CDR3 has 14 amino acids. The CDR3 spells CASSRTSGTYEQYF. The CDR3 nucleotides read TGTGCCAGCAGCAGGACTAGCGGAACCTACGAGCAGTACTTC.

This rearrangement joins TRBV7-3 to TRBJ2-5, with D possibly matching TRBD2 (5 bases). V gave up 3 bases and J gave up 3 bases, with 8 bases separating them. The CDR3 covers 13 residues. CDR1 and CDR2 from the germline V gene are SGHTA and FQGTGA. CDR3 DNA sequence: TGTGCCAGCAGCTTCGGGGTCGAAGAGACCCAGTACTTC. Protein sequence: CASSFGVEETQYF.

The CDR3 nucleotides read TGCAGCGCCCCGAGGGAGGGGTTGAACACTGAAGCTTTCTTT. Translated: CSAPREGLNTEAFF. The gene calls are TRBV29-1 and TRBJ1-1, with D maybe TRBD1 (5 bases). V lost 7 bases and J lost 0, with 15 bases in between. Germline V CDR1 and CDR2: SQVTM, ANQGSEA. The CDR3 has 14 residues.

This clone was picked up a small number of times. The chain uses TRBV28 and TRBJ1-1; 8 bases align to TRBD1. The CDR3 sequence is 14 residues long. V lost 8 bases and J lost 0; bases outside the gene matches: 5. Germline V gene lookup returns CDR1 MDHEN and CDR2 SYDVKM. CDR3 bases: TGTGCCAGCGCAGGGGGCTGGGTGAACACTGAAGCTTTCTTT. Translated, it gives CASAGGWVNTEAFF.

This rearrangement joins TRBV4-1 to TRBJ2-3; no clear D. The V end was cut by 1 base, the J end by 0 bases, with 11 bases between. This CDR3 region has 16 residues. Germline assignment: CDR1 MGHRA and CDR2 YSYEKL. CDR3 in DNA: TGCGCCAGCAGCCAAGCCCCTAGTCGGAGCACAGATACGCAGTATTTT. Residues: CASSQAPSRSTDTQYF.

The chain carries TRBV14 and TRBJ1-6; 7 nucleotides line up with TRBD1. Germline CDR1 SGHDN, CDR2 FVKESK. J was trimmed by 9 bases and V by 4 bases; bases with no gene match: 9. This CDR3 is 15 amino acids long. Written as DNA, the CDR3 is TGTGCCAGCAGCCCCCTGAAGGGGGCTATTTCACCCCTCCACTTT. It codes for CASSPLKGAISPLHF.

This clone has more than one count but fewer than ten. The chain recombines TRBV7-3 with TRBJ2-2, with TRBD1 identical over 8 bases. The germline CDR1 and CDR2 sequences are SGHTA and FQGTGA. Germline trimming cut 3 bases from V and 6 bases from J; bases unmatched to any gene: 3. This CDR3 is built from 14 residues. The CDR3 DNA sequence: TGTGCCAGCAGCTTGTGGACAGGGTCCGGGGAGCTGTTTTTT. This sequence encodes CASSLWTGSGELFF.

This clone was seen more than once but under ten times. V and J are TRBV5-4 and TRBJ1-1; a possible D gene is TRBD1 (6 bases). The V gene lost 0 bases and the J gene lost 1 base, with 10 bases spanning the gap. CDR3 length equals 15 residues. Germline V gene sequence: CDR1 SGHNT, CDR2 YYREEE (reference sequence). The CDR3 nucleotides read TGTGCCAGCAGCTTGGGGCCGGGGGCGAACACTGAAGCTTTCTTT. It is translated as CASSLGPGANTEAFF.

The chain employs TRBV5-4 and TRBJ1-2; weak D call: TRBD1 (5 bases). With 4 bases removed from V and 5 bases from J, the gap between germline ends came to 15 bases. Germline V CDR1 and CDR2: SGHNT, YYREEE (reference sequence). The CDR3 sequence is 14 residues long. Here the CDR3 DNA reads TGTGCCAGCAGCCCCAGGGAAGTCGGTTATGGCTACACCTTC. This encodes CASSPREVGYGYTF.

The chain links TRBV9 to TRBJ1-4; 8 bases line up with TRBD1. The CDR3 runs to 13 residues. The germline V gene encodes CDR1 SGDLS and CDR2 YYNGEE. Trimming cost V 3 bases and J 8 bases; bases outside gene matches: 3. This CDR3 is CASSATGEEKLFF. CDR3 DNA: TGTGCCAGCAGCGCGACAGGGGAAGAAAAACTGTTTTTT.

This clone was seen a handful of times. The V gene is TRBV18, the J gene TRBJ1-2; perhaps TRBD1 as D (6 bases). Germline CDR1 KGHSH, CDR2 LQKENI. Trimming pared 2 bases from V and 3 bases from J, leaving 10 bases between. CDR3 length: 14 amino acids. The CDR3 is CASSPMDSHYGYTF. CDR3 in DNA: TGTGCCAGCTCACCAATGGACAGTCACTATGGCTACACCTTC. Based on the CDR3 plus reference TRBV18 and TRBJ1-2, the full variable domain is NAGVMQNPRHLVRRRGQEARLRCSPMKGHSHVYWYRQLPEEGLKFMVYLQKENIIDESGMPKERFSAEFPKEGPSILRIQQVVRGDSAAYFCASSPMDSHYGYTFGSGTRLTVV.

V and J are TRBV11-2 and TRBJ2-7; TRBD2 aligns across 14 bases. The CDR3 is 17 residues long. With V trimmed by 1 base and J by 5 bases, 7 bases remained unmatched. The V gene's germline CDR1 is SGHAT and CDR2 FQNNGV. The CDR3 protein is CASSLVGTSGSNDEQYF. In DNA, the CDR3 is TGTGCCAGCAGCTTAGTCGGGACTAGCGGGAGTAACGACGAGCAGTACTTC.

This clone turned up a few times. The chain uses TRBV15 and TRBJ2-7, with D maybe TRBD1 (5 bases). There are 14 residues in the CDR3. Germline V gene data show CDR1 as LNHNV and CDR2 as YYDKDF (reference sequence). V was clipped by 4 bases and J by 5 bases, with 15 bases between them. The CDR3 region is CATSTRQTVHEQYF. The CDR3 coding sequence is TGTGCCACCAGCACACGACAGACTGTACACGAGCAGTACTTC.

This clone was seen more than once but under ten times. The J gene is TRBJ2-1, the V gene TRBV11-3, with D maybe TRBD2 (5 bases). Per germline, CDR1 SGHNT and CDR2 YENEEA. Trimming stripped 4 bases from V and 9 bases from J, with 25 bases between. The CDR3 extends over 17 amino acids. The CDR3 sequence is CASSSSAGSPPRGEQFF. CDR3 nucleotides: TGTGCCAGCAGCTCCTCCGCGGGCAGCCCGCCTCGGGGTGAGCAGTTCTTC.

This clone was seen only a few times. The V and J genes are TRBV29-1 and TRBJ2-2; D unresolved. V was pared by 1 base and J by 2 bases, with 8 bases between. Germline V gene data show CDR1 as SQVTM and CDR2 as ANQGSEA. CDR3 length equals 14 residues. CDR3 sequence: CSVEARTNTGELFF. The CDR3 DNA reads TGCAGCGTTGAAGCCCGAACAAACACCGGGGAGCTGTTTTTT.

This clone came up a few times. The genes are TRBV7-6 and TRBJ1-5; D not certain. Trimming removed 5 bases at V and 7 bases at J, with 9 bases between. Germline V gene data show CDR1 as SGHVS and CDR2 as FNYEAQ. The CDR3 loop spans 12 amino acids. Here the CDR3 DNA reads TGTGCCAGCAGCCTCCATGGGCAGCCCCAGCATTTT. Translating gives CASSLHGQPQHF.

Concerning this clone itself: The same CDR3 arises from other DNA sequences in this sample as well. This chain connects TRBV6-5 to TRBJ1-5, with D unresolved. This CDR3 contains 13 residues. V lost 2 bases, J lost 4 bases, and 6 bases lay in between. Looked up from germline, CDR1 is MNHEY and CDR2 is SVGAGI. CDR3 DNA: TGTGCCAGCAGTTACAGGGAGAATCAGCCCCAGCATTTT. Protein sequence: CASSYRENQPQHF.

This clone was seen more than once but under ten times. This rearrangement joins TRBV5-5 to TRBJ2-3; TRBD2 is a possible D gene (5 bases). Trimming left V 2 bases short and J 7 bases short, with 11 bases between. Germline V gene data show CDR1 as SGHKS and CDR2 as YYEKEE (reference sequence). The CDR3 loop spans 13 amino acids. As DNA, the CDR3 is TGTGCCAGCAGCTTAAGCTCTAGCAATACGCAGTATTTT. This codes for CASSLSSSNTQYF.

The V gene is TRBV6-4, the J gene TRBJ1-5; TRBD1 matches 8 bases. J gave up 6 bases and V 4 bases, and 2 bases lay outside the gene matches. Per the germline V gene, CDR1 is MRHNA and CDR2 is SNTAGT. This CDR3 contains 13 residues. The CDR3 DNA reads as TGTGCCAGCAGTGGCGACAGGGGTCAGCCCCAGCATTTT. This sequence encodes CASSGDRGQPQHF.

This clone has a handful of counts. The chain carries TRBV7-3 and TRBJ2-7, with no clear D. Germline CDR1 is SGHTA and CDR2 is FQGTGA. The CDR3 length is 14 residues. V was cut by 0 bases and J by 2 bases, with 8 bases left in between. CDR3 sequence: CASSLTGSPYEQYF. The CDR3, as DNA: TGTGCCAGCAGCTTAACGGGCAGCCCCTACGAGCAGTACTTC. Variable domain in full (rest from reference TRBV7-3 and TRBJ2-7): GAGVSQTPSNKVTEKGKYVELRCDPISGHTALYWYRQSLGQGPEFLIYFQGTGAADDSGLPNDRFFAVRPEGSVSTLKIQRTERGDSAVYLCASSLTGSPYEQYFGPGTRLTVT.

V is TRBV7-2 and J is TRBJ2-3; TRBD2 is a possible D gene (6 bases). Germline CDR1 reads SGHTA; CDR2 reads FQGNSA. The V end was cut by 2 bases, the J end by 1 base, with 10 bases between. CDR3 length: 15 residues. CDR3 bases: TGTGCCAGCAGCTTATCGGGGGTGGGCACAGATACGCAGTATTTT. This sequence encodes CASSLSGVGTDTQYF.